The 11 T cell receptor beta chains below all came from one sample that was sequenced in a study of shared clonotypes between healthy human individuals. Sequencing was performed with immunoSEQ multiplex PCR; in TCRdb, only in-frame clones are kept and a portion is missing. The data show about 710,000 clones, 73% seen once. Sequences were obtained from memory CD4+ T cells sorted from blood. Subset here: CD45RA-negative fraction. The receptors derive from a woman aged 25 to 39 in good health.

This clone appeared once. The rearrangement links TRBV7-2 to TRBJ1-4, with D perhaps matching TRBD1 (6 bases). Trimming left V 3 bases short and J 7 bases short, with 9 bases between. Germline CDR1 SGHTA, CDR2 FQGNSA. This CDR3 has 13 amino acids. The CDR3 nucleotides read TGTGCCAGCAGCTTCAAGGGGGGTGAAAAACTGTTTTTT. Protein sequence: CASSFKGGEKLFF.

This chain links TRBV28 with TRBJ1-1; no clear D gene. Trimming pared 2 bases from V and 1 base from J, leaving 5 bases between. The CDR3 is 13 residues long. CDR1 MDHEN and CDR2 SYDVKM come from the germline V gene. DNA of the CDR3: TGTGCCAGCAGTTTAGATGGGAACACTGAAGCTTTCTTT. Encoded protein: CASSLDGNTEAFF. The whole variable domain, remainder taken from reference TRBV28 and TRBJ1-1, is DVKVTQSSRYLVKRTGEKVFLECVQDMDHENMFWYRQDPGLGLRLIYFSYDVKMKEKGDIPEGYSVSREKKERFSLILESASTNQTSMYLCASSLDGNTEAFFGQGTRLTVV.

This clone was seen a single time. CDR3 nucleotide sequence: TGTGCCAGCAGTTCCTCGGGACTTCTTTATGGCTACACCTTC. The encoded protein is CASSSSGLLYGYTF. This chain links TRBV28 with TRBJ1-2, with TRBD1 as a possible D gene (5 bases). Trimming shortened V by 4 bases and J by 5 bases, and 14 bases separated the two germline ends. Germline lookup yields CDR1 MDHEN and CDR2 SYDVKM. The CDR3 is 14 amino acids.

CDR3 loop: CASSFMGQGARQPQHF. In nucleotides, the CDR3 is TGTGCCAGCAGTTTCATGGGACAGGGGGCCCGGCAGCCCCAGCATTTT. The gene calls are TRBV28 and TRBJ1-5, with 12 bases aligning to TRBD1. Germline V gene lookup returns CDR1 MDHEN and CDR2 SYDVKM. The CDR3 covers 16 residues. Trimming took 3 bases from V and 7 from J; bases not matched to a gene: 7.

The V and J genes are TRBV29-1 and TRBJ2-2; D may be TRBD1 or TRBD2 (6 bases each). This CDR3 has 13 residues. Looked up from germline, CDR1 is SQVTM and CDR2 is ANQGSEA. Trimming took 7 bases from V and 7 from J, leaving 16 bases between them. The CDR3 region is CSAVRGHIGELFF. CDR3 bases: TGCAGCGCCGTCCGGGGGCATATCGGGGAGCTGTTTTTT.

CDR3 region: CASHGTNKNIQYF. The CDR3 DNA is TGTGCCAGCCACGGGACAAACAAAAACATTCAGTACTTC. This chain joins TRBV28 and TRBJ2-4, with D possibly matching TRBD1 (6 bases). CDR1 and CDR2 (germline): MDHEN, SYDVKM. The CDR3 consists of 13 residues. V lost 8 bases to trimming and J lost 3 bases, with 11 bases between them. The whole variable domain, filled in from reference TRBV28 and TRBJ2-4, reads DVKVTQSSRYLVKRTGEKVFLECVQDMDHENMFWYRQDPGLGLRLIYFSYDVKMKEKGDIPEGYSVSREKKERFSLILESASTNQTSMYLCASHGTNKNIQYFGAGTRLSVL.

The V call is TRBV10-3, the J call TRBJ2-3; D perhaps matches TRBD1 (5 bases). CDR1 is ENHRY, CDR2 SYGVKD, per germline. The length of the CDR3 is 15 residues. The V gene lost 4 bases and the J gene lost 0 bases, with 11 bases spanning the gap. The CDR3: CAISGGTVSTDTQYF. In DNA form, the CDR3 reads TGTGCCATCAGTGGGGGCACGGTGAGCACAGATACGCAGTATTTT.

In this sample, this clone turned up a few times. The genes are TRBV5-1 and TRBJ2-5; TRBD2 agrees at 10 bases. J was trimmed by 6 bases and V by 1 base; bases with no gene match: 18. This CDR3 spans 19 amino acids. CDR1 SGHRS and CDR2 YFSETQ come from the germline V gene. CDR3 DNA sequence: TGCGCCAGCAGCTTGCTAGCGGGAGTGGGAGGGGTGGTTCGACAGACCCAGTACTTC. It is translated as CASSLLAGVGGVVRQTQYF. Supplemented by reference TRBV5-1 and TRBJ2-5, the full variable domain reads KAGVTQTPRYLIKTRGQQVTLSCSPISGHRSVSWYQQTPGQGLQFLFEYFSETQRNKGNFPGRFSGRQFSNSRSEMNVSTLELGDSALYLCASSLLAGVGGVVRQTQYFGPGTRLLVL.

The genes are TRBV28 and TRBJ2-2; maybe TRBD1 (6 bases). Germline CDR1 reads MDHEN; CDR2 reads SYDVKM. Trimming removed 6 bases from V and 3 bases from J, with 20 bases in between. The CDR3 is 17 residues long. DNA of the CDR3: TGTGCCAGCAGCCACAGGGTGGGCGCAGGAGACACCGGGGAGCTGTTTTTT. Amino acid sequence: CASSHRVGAGDTGELFF.

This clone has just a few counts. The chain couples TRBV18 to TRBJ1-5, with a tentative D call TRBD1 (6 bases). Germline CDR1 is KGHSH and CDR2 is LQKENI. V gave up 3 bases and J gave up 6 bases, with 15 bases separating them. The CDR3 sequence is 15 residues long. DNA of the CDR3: TGTGCCAGCTCACCCCCGAACAGGGAAGGTCAGCCCCAGCATTTT. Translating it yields CASSPPNREGQPQHF.

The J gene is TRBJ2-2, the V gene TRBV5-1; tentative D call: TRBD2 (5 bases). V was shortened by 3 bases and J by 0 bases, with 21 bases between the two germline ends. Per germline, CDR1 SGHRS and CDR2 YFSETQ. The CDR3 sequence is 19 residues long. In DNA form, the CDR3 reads TGCGCCAGCAGCTCCAGTTTCCCCGGCCGAGGGACGAACACCGGGGAGCTGTTTTTT. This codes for CASSSSFPGRGTNTGELFF.